Listed below are T cell receptor beta chains from one sample, sequenced in a study of T cell responses to AZD1222 COVID-19 vaccine. Produced via immunoSEQ multiplex PCR; TCRdb's table is partial and in-frame only. The data show tens of thousands of clones, 85% to 95% seen once. The material was peripheral blood, obtained on day 0 of AZD1222 vaccination. These receptors were taken from an adult in good health. Both conserved end residues are part of each CDR3.

v_gene: TRBV7-3; CDR3aa: CASSPRNTGELFF
v_gene: TRBV5-6; CDR3aa: CASSWPGQLQETQYF
v_gene: TRBV6-5; CDR3aa: CASSFLGLGDSPLHF
v_gene: TRBV11-3; CDR3aa: CASSFGGRGYTF
v_gene: TRBV5-8; CDR3aa: CASSRYHEGLYEQYF
v_gene: TRBV21-1; CDR3aa: CASSRNRENSPLHF
v_gene: TRBV18; CDR3aa: CASSPGQYYGYTF
v_gene: TRBV7-2; CDR3aa: CASSFGGEKLFF
v_gene: TRBV5-4; CDR3aa: CASSFGPEAFF
v_gene: TRBV19; CDR3aa: CASSIPSLAGAFYEQYF
v_gene: TRBV24-1; CDR3aa: CATSEQGDYGYTF
v_gene: TRBV19; CDR3aa: CASSGDHTGNTIYF
v_gene: TRBV5-5; CDR3aa: CASSLEAGGSYEQYF
v_gene: TRBV5-4; CDR3aa: CASSRRGDEQYF
v_gene: TRBV18; CDR3aa: CASSHGTGDSNQPQHF
v_gene: TRBV7-9; CDR3aa: CASSSGQYSGANVLTF
v_gene: TRBV11-2; CDR3aa: CASSIASGRLSYTF
v_gene: TRBV28; CDR3aa: CASSRTGGDEQFF
v_gene: TRBV7-3; CDR3aa: CASSLTADGLYEQYF
v_gene: TRBV6-2/TRBV6-3; CDR3aa: CASSYSSRTYTGELFF
v_gene: TRBV6-1; CDR3aa: CASSDADLRQPQHF
v_gene: TRBV5-6; CDR3aa: CASSLAGRVDTEAFF
v_gene: TRBV4-1; CDR3aa: CASSRTSGGAETQYF
v_gene: TRBV19; CDR3aa: CASSDRGDYSNQPQHF
v_gene: TRBV5-1; CDR3aa: CASSSGPSGAQETQYF
v_gene: TRBV28; CDR3aa: CASRKQGQGFGYTF
v_gene: TRBV6-5; CDR3aa: CASNPPGGLNTEAFF
v_gene: TRBV5-1; CDR3aa: CASSLGIGEGETQYF
v_gene: TRBV3-1/TRBV3-2; CDR3aa: CASSRRDALTDTQYF
v_gene: TRBV6-5; CDR3aa: CASRRDRANYGYTF
v_gene: TRBV3-1/TRBV3-2; CDR3aa: CASSQAGGAGYF
v_gene: TRBV6-6; CDR3aa: CASSSGGYGYTF
v_gene: TRBV6-2/TRBV6-3; CDR3aa: CASSWTGISTDTQYF
v_gene: TRBV7-9; CDR3aa: CASSSVGTGALDQPQHF
v_gene: TRBV9; CDR3aa: CASSAPHQGGGYTDTQYF
v_gene: TRBV3-1/TRBV3-2; CDR3aa: CASSQGLATNTGELFF
v_gene: TRBV7-2; CDR3aa: CASSLAGADYEQYF
v_gene: TRBV5-5; CDR3aa: CASKRGGVETQYF
v_gene: TRBV5-1; CDR3aa: CASSFTGELFF
v_gene: TRBV2; CDR3aa: CASSWRDNEQFF